One and the same sample provided the 9 T cell receptor beta chains below, sequenced in a study of blood T cell repertoires in COVID-19. Measured with immunoSEQ multiplex PCR; TCRdb has only the in-frame clones, and not every one. In the table there are hundreds of thousands of clones, 70% to 90% of which are singletons. The sequencing sample was made of peripheral blood. These receptors all come from a woman aged 55-70 years with COVID-19, enrolled during active disease.

The rearrangement uses TRBV27 and TRBJ2-7; 8 nucleotides agree with TRBD2. V was clipped by 8 bases and J by 5 bases; unmatched bases: 11. Germline assignment: CDR1 MNHEY and CDR2 SMNVEV (reference sequence). The CDR3 loop spans 14 amino acids. The CDR3 DNA reads as TGTGCCAGCTCCTCGGGGGGGGGAATTCACGAGCAGTACTTC. Encoded protein: CASSSGGGIHEQYF.

This clone was counted a few times. The chain employs TRBV6-5 and TRBJ2-1; TRBD1 is a possible D gene (6 bases). V was shortened by 0 bases and J by 2 bases, with 8 bases between the two germline ends. The CDR3 extends over 15 amino acids. CDR1 is MNHEY and CDR2 is SVGAGI in the germline V gene. The CDR3 bases are TGTGCCAGCAGTTACTCGAGGGACACCTACAATGAGCAGTTCTTC. Amino acids: CASSYSRDTYNEQFF.

This clone has a single count. The V and J genes are TRBV28 and TRBJ2-7; D gene ambiguous. Deletions cut 2 bases from V and 6 bases from J, with 8 bases between. Germline CDR1 and CDR2: MDHEN and SYDVKM. CDR3 size: 12 residues. DNA of the CDR3: TGTGCCAGCAGTTTACGAGTAAGCGAGCAGTACTTC. This translates into CASSLRVSEQYF. Full variable domain (outside the CDR3, taken from reference TRBV28 and TRBJ2-7): DVKVTQSSRYLVKRTGEKVFLECVQDMDHENMFWYRQDPGLGLRLIYFSYDVKMKEKGDIPEGYSVSREKKERFSLILESASTNQTSMYLCASSLRVSEQYFGPGTRLTVT.

The J gene is TRBJ1-3, the V gene TRBV28; D remains unclear. The CDR3 is 13 amino acids. Trimming took 3 bases from V and 7 from J, leaving 10 bases between them. From germline, CDR1 is MDHEN and CDR2 SYDVKM. CDR3 protein: CASSFLFFNTIYF. As DNA, the CDR3 is TGTGCCAGCAGTTTTCTTTTCTTTAACACCATATATTTT. Full variable domain (missing parts from reference TRBV28 and TRBJ1-3): DVKVTQSSRYLVKRTGEKVFLECVQDMDHENMFWYRQDPGLGLRLIYFSYDVKMKEKGDIPEGYSVSREKKERFSLILESASTNQTSMYLCASSFLFFNTIYFGEGSWLTVV.

As for this clone: This CDR3 is also generated by other DNA sequences in the sample. The chain recombines TRBV18 with TRBJ2-5; the D is unclear. Germline V gives CDR1 KGHSH, CDR2 LQKENI. V was clipped by 0 bases and J by 2 bases, with 7 bases between them. CDR3 size: 14 residues. For the CDR3, the DNA is TGTGCCAGCTCACCACCGGGCTCGCAAGAGACCCAGTACTTC. Translation: CASSPPGSQETQYF.

The J gene is TRBJ2-2, the V gene TRBV4-2, with 8 bases lining up with TRBD1. Trimming took 3 bases from V and 7 from J; bases not matched to a gene: 7. Per the germline V gene, CDR1 is LGHNA and CDR2 is YNFKEQ. CDR3 length equals 15 residues. The CDR3 sequence is CASSHDQGAVGELFF. As DNA, the CDR3 is TGTGCCAGCAGCCATGACCAGGGGGCGGTCGGGGAGCTGTTTTTT.

This clone showed up just once. The chain joins TRBV27 to TRBJ2-3; a possible D gene is TRBD1 (5 bases). CDR3 length: 17 amino acids. The germline gives CDR1 MNHEY, CDR2 SMNVEV (reference sequence). The germline V and J ends were trimmed by 3 bases and 2 bases, with 18 bases remaining between them. CDR3: CASSFRLGHSPTDTQYF. The CDR3, as DNA: TGTGCCAGCAGTTTTCGCCTTGGACATTCCCCCACAGATACGCAGTATTTT.

V gene TRBV18 combines with J gene TRBJ2-5; no firm D call. The CDR3 sequence is 12 residues long. CDR1 is KGHSH, CDR2 LQKENI, per germline. Between the trimmed V and J ends, which lost 3 bases and 3 bases, there was a span of 5 bases. CDR3 coding DNA: TGTGCCAGCTCACCCGGAGAAGAGACCCAGTACTTC. It encodes CASSPGEETQYF.

This chain joins TRBV3-1 (or the pseudogene TRBV3-2) and TRBJ1-1; D is undetermined. Germline V gene lookup returns CDR1 LGHDT and CDR2 YNNKEL (reference sequence). V was cut by 5 bases and J by 4 bases, with 5 bases left in between. The CDR3 loop spans 11 amino acids. CDR3 DNA sequence: TGTGCCAGCAGCTCGCGCACTGAAGCTTTCTTT. Its translation is CASSSRTEAFF.